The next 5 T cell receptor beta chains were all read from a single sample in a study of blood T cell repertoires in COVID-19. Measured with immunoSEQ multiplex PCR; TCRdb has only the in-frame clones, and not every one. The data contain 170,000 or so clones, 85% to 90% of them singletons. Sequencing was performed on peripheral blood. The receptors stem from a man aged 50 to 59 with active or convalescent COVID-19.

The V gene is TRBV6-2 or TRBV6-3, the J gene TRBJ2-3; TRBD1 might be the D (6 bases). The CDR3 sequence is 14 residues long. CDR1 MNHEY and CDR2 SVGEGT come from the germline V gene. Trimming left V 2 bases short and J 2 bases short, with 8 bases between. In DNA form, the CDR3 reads TGTGCCAGCAGTTACGGGACAATCACAGATACGCAGTATTTT. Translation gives CASSYGTITDTQYF.

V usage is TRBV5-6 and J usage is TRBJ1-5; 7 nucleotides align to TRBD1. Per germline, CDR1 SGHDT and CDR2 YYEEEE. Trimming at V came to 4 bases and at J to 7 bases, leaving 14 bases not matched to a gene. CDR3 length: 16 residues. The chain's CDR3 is CASSPRGLTGNQPQHF. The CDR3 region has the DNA TGTGCCAGCAGCCCCCGCGGGCTGACAGGGAACCAGCCCCAGCATTTT.

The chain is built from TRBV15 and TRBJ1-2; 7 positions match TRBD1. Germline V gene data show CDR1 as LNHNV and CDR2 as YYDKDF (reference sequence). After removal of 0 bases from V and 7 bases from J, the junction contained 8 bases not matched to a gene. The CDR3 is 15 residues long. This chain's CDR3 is CATSRDSYRGIGYTF. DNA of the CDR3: TGTGCCACCAGCAGAGATAGTTACAGGGGAATTGGCTACACCTTC.

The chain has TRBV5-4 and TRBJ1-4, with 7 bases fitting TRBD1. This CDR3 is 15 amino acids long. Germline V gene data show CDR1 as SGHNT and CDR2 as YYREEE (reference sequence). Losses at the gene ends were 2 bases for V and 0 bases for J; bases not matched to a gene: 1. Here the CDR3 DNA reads TGTGCCAGCAGCTTCGGGACAGCAACTAATGAAAAACTGTTTTTT. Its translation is CASSFGTATNEKLFF.

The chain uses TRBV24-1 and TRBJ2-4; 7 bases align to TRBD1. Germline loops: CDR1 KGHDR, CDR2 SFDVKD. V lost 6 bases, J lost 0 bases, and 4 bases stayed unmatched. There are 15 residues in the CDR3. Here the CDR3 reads CATSPGGVAKNIQYF. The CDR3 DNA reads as TGTGCCACCAGTCCAGGGGGAGTAGCCAAAAACATTCAGTACTTC.